The present entry profiles one T cell receptor beta chain with its context. This entry belongs to a study of blood T cell repertoires in COVID-19. Study context: PBMCs, B-cell-depleted T cells, or T cells were the source of the cDNA or gDNA that made up the material.

The length of the CDR3 is 14 residues. Trimming stripped 4 bases from V and 1 base from J, with 9 bases between. Germline V CDR1 and CDR2: SNHLY, FYNNEI. Profiled with immunoSEQ multiplex PCR; TCRdb holds only in-frame clones, not every one. The sample yields approximately 22,000 clones, about 92% seen once. The receptor was isolated from a man between 65 and 79 years old with active COVID-19. The sample consisted of peripheral blood. The rearrangement links TRBV2 to TRBJ2-3; a possible D gene is TRBD2 (5 bases). CDR3 sequence reads: CASSGVGGTDTQYF. DNA for the CDR3: TGTGCCAGCAGTGGGGTGGGAGGCACAGATACGCAGTATTTT.